This TCR beta chain was recorded in a study of T cells after yellow fever vaccination. TCRdb re-called the 5' RACE reads with MiXCR, one entry per CDR3 protein. The sample lists 450,000 to 650,000 distinct CDR3 sequences; around a fifth were seen once. This CDR3 contains 14 residues. Trimming cost V 3 bases and J 4 bases, with 12 bases left between them. The receptor was derived from a young man who received the YFV17D yellow fever vaccine. The rearrangement joins TRBV12-3 or TRBV12-4 to TRBJ1-2, with D unclear. The sample was PBMCs, taken roughly 20 days after the first yellow fever vaccination. The CDR3 DNA sequence: TGTGCCAGCAGTTTCAGGCTTTCTAGCTATGGCTACACCTTC. Amino acids: CASSFRLSSYGYTF.